These 18 T cell receptor beta chains originate from one sample sequenced in a study of cytomegalovirus exposure and HLA in healthy donors. Use of 60 Vbeta and 13 Jbeta primers characterized the PCR. The protocol was immunoSEQ multiplex PCR, while the TCRdb copy is restricted to in-frame clones and leaves out a portion. The profile shows more than 110,000 clones, around 77% of them singletons. Sequencing was performed on PBMCs. The receptors originated from a man between 25 and 39 years old in good health and CMV-seronegative.

As DNA, the CDR3 is TGTGCCAGTAGTCCCGGGGGTGACTACGAGCAGTACTTC. Protein product: CASSPGGDYEQYF. V gene TRBV19 combines with J gene TRBJ2-7, with D perhaps TRBD2 (6 bases). Germline loops: CDR1 LNHDA, CDR2 SQIVND (reference sequence). The ends were cut back, 5 bases at V and 3 bases at J, with 11 bases in the middle. This CDR3 is 13 amino acids long.

J is TRBJ1-1 and V is TRBV5-1; no clear D gene. Germline values: CDR1 SGHRS, CDR2 YFSETQ. The germline V and J ends were trimmed by 1 base and 0 bases, with 7 bases remaining between them. The CDR3 sequence is 14 residues long. The CDR3: CASSLSWLNTEAFF. In DNA, the CDR3 is TGCGCCAGCAGCTTGTCATGGCTGAACACTGAAGCTTTCTTT. The whole variable domain, remainder taken from reference TRBV5-1 and TRBJ1-1, is KAGVTQTPRYLIKTRGQQVTLSCSPISGHRSVSWYQQTPGQGLQFLFEYFSETQRNKGNFPGRFSGRQFSNSRSEMNVSTLELGDSALYLCASSLSWLNTEAFFGQGTRLTVV.

The chain recombines TRBV7-2 with TRBJ1-4; 10 bases are shared with TRBD1. Trimming removed 5 bases from V and 5 bases from J; junction bases left unmatched: 5. CDR3 length: 15 amino acids. In germline, CDR1 is SGHTA, CDR2 FQGNSA. The CDR3: CASSRQGAENEKLFF. In nucleotides, the CDR3 is TGTGCCAGCAGCCGACAGGGGGCGGAAAATGAAAAACTGTTTTTT.

This clone was counted a single time. This chain joins TRBV7-8 and TRBJ1-1; D remains ambiguous. The CDR3 runs 11 residues. The germline V gene has CDR1 SGHVS and CDR2 FQNEAQ. The V gene lost 6 bases and the J gene lost 3 bases, with 5 bases spanning the gap. The CDR3 sequence is CASRGDTEAFF. The CDR3 bases are TGTGCCAGCAGGGGCGACACTGAAGCTTTCTTT. Variable domain in full (rest from reference TRBV7-8 and TRBJ1-1): GAGVSQSPRYKVAKRGQDVALRCDPISGHVSLFWYQQALGQGPEFLTYFQNEAQLDKSGLPSDRFFAERPEGSVSTLKIQRTQQEDSAVYLCASRGDTEAFFGQGTRLTVV.

The chain couples TRBV7-3 to TRBJ1-2, with 10 bases fitting TRBD1. Germline V gives CDR1 SGHTA, CDR2 FQGTGA. The CDR3 has 17 residues. V gave up 7 bases and J gave up 4 bases; unmatched junction bases: 15. This chain's CDR3 is CASTLKRRDRGCYGYTF. The CDR3 region has the DNA TGTGCCAGCACCCTAAAGAGGAGGGACAGGGGTTGCTATGGCTACACCTTC.

The sample holds one count of this clone. The chain joins TRBV15 to TRBJ1-5; 8 bases line up with TRBD1. Germline V gene data show CDR1 as LNHNV and CDR2 as YYDKDF (reference sequence). J gave up 3 bases and V 9 bases, and 4 bases lay outside the gene matches. This CDR3 has 13 amino acids. CDR3 residues: CATGQGNNQPQHF. The CDR3 DNA is TGTGCCACTGGACAGGGAAACAATCAGCCCCAGCATTTT.

The CDR3 loop is CASSLAGRYNSPLHF. The CDR3 DNA reads as TGTGCCAGCAGTTTAGCGGGACGATATAATTCACCCCTCCACTTT. This chain connects TRBV27 to TRBJ1-6; D may be TRBD1 (5 bases). Per germline, CDR1 MNHEY and CDR2 SMNVEV (reference sequence). V lost 2 bases and J 4 bases, leaving 9 bases between the germline ends. This CDR3 has 15 residues.

This clone was observed a few times. This chain uses TRBV2 with TRBJ1-1, with 7 nucleotides matching TRBD1. Unmatched junction bases numbered 4, after V lost 5 bases and J lost 4 bases. The germline V gene encodes CDR1 SNHLY and CDR2 FYNNEI. This CDR3 comprises 13 residues. For the CDR3, the DNA is TGTGCCAGCAGTCAGGGGGAGAGCACTGAAGCTTTCTTT. Translating gives CASSQGESTEAFF. Full variable domain (remainder filled in from reference TRBV2 and TRBJ1-1): EPEVTQTPSHQVTQMGQEVILRCVPISNHLYFYWYRQILGQKVEFLVSFYNNEISEKSEIFDDQFSVERPDGSNFTLKIRSTKLEDSAMYFCASSQGESTEAFFGQGTRLTVV.

The chain joins TRBV5-1 to TRBJ1-1; 7 bases match TRBD1. This CDR3 has 11 amino acids. The ends lost 5 bases at V and 11 bases at J; junction bases unmatched: 6. CDR1 SGHRS and CDR2 YFSETQ come from the germline V gene. CDR3 nucleotide sequence: TGCGCCAGCAGGGGGGACAGCCAGGCTTTCTTT. Its translation is CASRGDSQAFF.

The chain employs TRBV6-1 and TRBJ1-1; 9 nucleotides match TRBD1. This CDR3 region has 14 residues. Per germline, CDR1 MNHNS and CDR2 SASEGT. V lost 8 bases, J lost 5 bases, and 9 bases stayed unmatched. This CDR3 reads CASAGTGGFTEAFF. The CDR3 bases are TGTGCCAGCGCTGGAACAGGGGGCTTTACTGAAGCTTTCTTT.

This clone has only one observation. V usage is TRBV27 and J usage is TRBJ2-1, with a weak D call TRBD1 (5 bases). Germline lookup yields CDR1 MNHEY and CDR2 SMNVEV (reference sequence). The V and J ends lost 7 bases and 5 bases respectively, with 12 bases between them. The CDR3 contains 13 residues. This CDR3 is CASTNKGDNEQFF. In DNA, the CDR3 is TGTGCCAGCACTAATAAAGGGGACAATGAGCAGTTCTTC.

The chain is built from TRBV28 and TRBJ2-7; D gene unclear. Germline CDR1 and CDR2: MDHEN and SYDVKM. The CDR3 is 13 residues long. V gave up 1 base and J gave up 3 bases, with 7 bases separating them. CDR3: CASSLYKFYEQYF. The CDR3 bases are TGTGCCAGCAGTTTATACAAGTTCTACGAGCAGTACTTC.

This clone occurred a few times. The chain has TRBV6-1 and TRBJ2-5; 11 nucleotides align to TRBD2. This CDR3 has 16 residues. V lost 0 bases and J lost 1; bases outside the gene matches: 1. Germline loops: CDR1 MNHNS, CDR2 SASEGT. CDR3 sequence reads: CASSEASGGAQETQYF. The CDR3 DNA reads TGTGCCAGCAGTGAAGCTAGCGGGGGGGCCCAAGAGACCCAGTACTTC.

This chain uses TRBV9 with TRBJ1-3, with 7 bases identical to TRBD1. CDR3 length: 15 residues. Looked up from germline, CDR1 is SGDLS and CDR2 is YYNGEE. The V segment lost 3 bases and the J segment 4 bases; nucleotides outside the gene matches: 7. CDR3 coding DNA: TGTGCCAGCAGCGCTGGACAGGTTGGGGGAAACACCATATATTTT. It codes for CASSAGQVGGNTIYF.

The CDR3, as DNA: TGTGCCAGCAGTTCCTCCGACAGGGGGATATGGAGCAATCAGCCCCAGCATTTT. Protein sequence: CASSSSDRGIWSNQPQHF. The genes are TRBV27 and TRBJ1-5; 9 bases map to TRBD1. Trimming cost V 4 bases and J 1 base; bases outside gene matches: 11. CDR3 length: 18 residues. Per germline, CDR1 MNHEY and CDR2 SMNVEV (reference sequence).

The chain couples TRBV9 to TRBJ2-1; 7 bases match TRBD2. V gave up 3 bases and J gave up 8 bases; unmatched junction bases: 14. This CDR3 has 16 residues. The germline V gene has CDR1 SGDLS and CDR2 YYNGEE. DNA for the CDR3: TGTGCCAGCAGCGGCAGGGCGGGGGTAGCGAGAGATGAGCAGTTCTTC. It encodes CASSGRAGVARDEQFF.

The chain is built from TRBV28 and TRBJ1-5; 11 bases fit TRBD1. Unmatched junction bases numbered 6, after V lost 8 bases and J lost 6 bases. Germline assignment: CDR1 MDHEN and CDR2 SYDVKM. The CDR3 runs 14 residues. The CDR3 here is CASWDRGRTQPQHF. The CDR3 bases are TGTGCCAGCTGGGACAGGGGGAGGACTCAGCCCCAGCATTTT.

The J gene is TRBJ1-6, the V gene TRBV27, with 9 nucleotides matching TRBD1. The CDR3 extends over 17 amino acids. Germline CDR1 reads MNHEY; CDR2 reads SMNVEV (reference sequence). V lost 7 bases, J lost 0 bases, and 7 bases stayed unmatched. This CDR3 is CASKSGTGHSYNSPLHF. Written as DNA, the CDR3 is TGTGCCAGCAAATCCGGGACAGGGCACTCCTATAATTCACCCCTCCACTTT.